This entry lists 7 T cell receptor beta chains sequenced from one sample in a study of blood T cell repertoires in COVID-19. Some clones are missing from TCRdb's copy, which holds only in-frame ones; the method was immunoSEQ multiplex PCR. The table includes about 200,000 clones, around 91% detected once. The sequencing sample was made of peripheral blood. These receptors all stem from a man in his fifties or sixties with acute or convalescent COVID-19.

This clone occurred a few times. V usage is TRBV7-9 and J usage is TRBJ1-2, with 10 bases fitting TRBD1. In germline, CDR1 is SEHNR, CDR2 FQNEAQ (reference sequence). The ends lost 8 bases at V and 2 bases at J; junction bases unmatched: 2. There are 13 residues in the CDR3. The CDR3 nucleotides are TGTGCCAGCTTGGACAGGGGGAACTATGGCTACACCTTC. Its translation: CASLDRGNYGYTF. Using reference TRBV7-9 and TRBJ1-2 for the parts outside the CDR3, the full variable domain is DTGVSQNPRHKITKRGQNVTFRCDPISEHNRLYWYRQTLGQGPEFLTYFQNEAQLEKSRLLSDRFSAERPKGSFSTLEIQRTEQGDSAMYLCASLDRGNYGYTFGSGTRLTVV.

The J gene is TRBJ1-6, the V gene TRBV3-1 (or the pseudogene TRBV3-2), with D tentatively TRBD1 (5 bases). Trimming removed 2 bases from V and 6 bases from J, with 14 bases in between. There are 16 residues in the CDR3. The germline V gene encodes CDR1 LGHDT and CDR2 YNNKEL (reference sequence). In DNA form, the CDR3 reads TGTGCCAGCAGCCAAAACCTACAGGTCGTTAATTCACCCCTCCACTTT. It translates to CASSQNLQVVNSPLHF.

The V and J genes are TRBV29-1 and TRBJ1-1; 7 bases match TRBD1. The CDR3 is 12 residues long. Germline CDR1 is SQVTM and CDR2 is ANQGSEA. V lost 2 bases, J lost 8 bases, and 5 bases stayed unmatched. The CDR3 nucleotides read TGCAGCGTTGAAACAGGAGGGGGCGAAGCTTTCTTT. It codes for CSVETGGGEAFF.

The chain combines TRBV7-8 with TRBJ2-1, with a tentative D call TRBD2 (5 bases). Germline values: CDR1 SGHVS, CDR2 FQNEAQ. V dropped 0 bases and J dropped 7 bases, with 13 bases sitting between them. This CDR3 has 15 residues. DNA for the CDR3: TGTGCCAGCAGCTTAGCGCTAGCCCAAATAAATGAGCAGTTCTTC. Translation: CASSLALAQINEQFF.

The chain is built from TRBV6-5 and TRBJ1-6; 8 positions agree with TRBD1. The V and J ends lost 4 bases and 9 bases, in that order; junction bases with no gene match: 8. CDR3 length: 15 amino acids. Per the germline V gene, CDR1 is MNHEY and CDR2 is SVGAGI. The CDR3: CASSLSGGKGSPLHF. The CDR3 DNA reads TGTGCCAGCAGTTTGTCAGGGGGCAAGGGTTCACCCCTCCACTTT.

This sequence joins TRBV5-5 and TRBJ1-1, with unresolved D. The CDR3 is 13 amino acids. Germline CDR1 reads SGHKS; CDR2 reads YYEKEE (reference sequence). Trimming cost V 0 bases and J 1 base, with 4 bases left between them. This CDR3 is CASSLEANTEAFF. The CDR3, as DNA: TGTGCCAGCAGCTTGGAAGCGAACACTGAAGCTTTCTTT.

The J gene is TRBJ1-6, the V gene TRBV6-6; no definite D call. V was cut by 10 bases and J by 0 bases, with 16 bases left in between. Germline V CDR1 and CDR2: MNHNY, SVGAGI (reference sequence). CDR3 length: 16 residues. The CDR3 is CATSLLGSSYNSPLHF. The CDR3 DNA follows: TGTGCCACCAGCTTGCTTGGGAGCTCCTATAATTCACCCCTCCACTTT.